This T cell receptor (beta chain) was identified during a study of blood T cell repertoires in COVID-19. Across the study: From the United States, Italy and Spain came samples of acute and convalescent COVID-19. In each case, the material was cDNA or gDNA derived from T cells, B-cell-depleted T cells, or PBMCs.

Seattle-derived patients entered the study during active infection and were followed longitudinally. Trimming took off 0 bases at V and 10 bases at J, with 12 bases between the two ends. The CDR3 has 13 amino acids. Germline CDR1 and CDR2: LGHDT and YNNKEL (reference sequence). Original handling: Quantification of nucleated cells was approximated via reference gene primer amplification. The data were produced by immunoSEQ multiplex PCR, yet TCRdb's version contains in-frame clones alone and is incomplete. Clone size and V and J calls were adopted from that table, with D and trimming inferred from the DNA. The profile shows hundreds of thousands of clones, 70% to 90% of them singletons.

This clonotype was sampled from a man aged 18 to 30 with COVID-19, enrolled during active disease. Material for sequencing was peripheral blood. The V and J genes are TRBV3-1 (or the pseudogene TRBV3-2) and TRBJ1-2; tentatively, D is TRBD1 (6 bases). The DNA of the CDR3 is TGTGCCAGCAGCCAAGACAGGCGGGGGGCCTACACCTTC. Amino acid sequence: CASSQDRRGAYTF.